This T cell receptor (beta chain) comes out of a study of blood T cell repertoires in COVID-19. Study context: From the United States, Italy and Spain came samples of acute and convalescent COVID-19.

Grouping used clinical history reported by participants in a survey and questionnaire. Recovered status in Cohort 3 required two negative PCRs, clearance, or symptom resolution. V was shortened by 8 bases and J by 1 base, with 17 bases between the two germline ends. The CDR3 extends over 15 amino acids. Germline lookup yields CDR1 MNHEY and CDR2 SMNVEV (reference sequence). The repertoire was sequenced with immunoSEQ multiplex PCR; TCRdb's copy has only in-frame clones and lacks some. The sample has about 240,000 clones, roughly 90% seen once. V usage is TRBV27 and J usage is TRBJ2-5; maybe TRBD1 (6 bases). What was sequenced was PBMCs or T cells enriched from blood (not recorded which). The clonotype was recovered from a woman aged 25 to 39 who had recovered from COVID-19. The CDR3 DNA follows: TGTGCCAGCTGGACCGGCGCAGGGGCCCAAGAGACCCAGTACTTC. This gives the protein CASWTGAGAQETQYF.